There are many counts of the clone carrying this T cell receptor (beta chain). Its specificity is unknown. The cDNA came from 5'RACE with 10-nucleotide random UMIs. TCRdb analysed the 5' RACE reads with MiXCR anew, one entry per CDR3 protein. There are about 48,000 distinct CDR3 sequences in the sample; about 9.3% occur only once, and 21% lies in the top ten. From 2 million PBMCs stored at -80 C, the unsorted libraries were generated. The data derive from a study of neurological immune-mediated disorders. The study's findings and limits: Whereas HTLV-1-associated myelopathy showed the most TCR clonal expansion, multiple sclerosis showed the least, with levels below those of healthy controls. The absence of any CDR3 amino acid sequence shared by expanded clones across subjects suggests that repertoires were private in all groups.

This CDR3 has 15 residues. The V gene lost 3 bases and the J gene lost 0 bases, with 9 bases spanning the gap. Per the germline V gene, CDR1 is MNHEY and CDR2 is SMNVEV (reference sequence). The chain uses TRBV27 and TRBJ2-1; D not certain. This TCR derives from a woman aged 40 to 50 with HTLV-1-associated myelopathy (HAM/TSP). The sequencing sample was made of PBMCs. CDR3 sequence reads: CASSLSRSSYNEQFF. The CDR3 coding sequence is TGTGCCAGCAGTTTGTCGAGAAGCTCCTACAATGAGCAGTTCTTC.